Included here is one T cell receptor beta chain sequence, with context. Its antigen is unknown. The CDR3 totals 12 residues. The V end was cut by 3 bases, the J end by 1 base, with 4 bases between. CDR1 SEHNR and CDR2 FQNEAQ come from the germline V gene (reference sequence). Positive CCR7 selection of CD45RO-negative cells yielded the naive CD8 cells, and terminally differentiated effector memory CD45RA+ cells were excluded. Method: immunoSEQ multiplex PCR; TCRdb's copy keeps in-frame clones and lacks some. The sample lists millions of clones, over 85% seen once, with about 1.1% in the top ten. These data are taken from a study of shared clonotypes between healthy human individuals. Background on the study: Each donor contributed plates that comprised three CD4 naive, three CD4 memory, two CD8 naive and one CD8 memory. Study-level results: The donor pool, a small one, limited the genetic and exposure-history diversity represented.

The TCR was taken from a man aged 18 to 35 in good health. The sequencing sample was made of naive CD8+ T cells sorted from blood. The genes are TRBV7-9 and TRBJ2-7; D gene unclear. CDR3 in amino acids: CASSFKSYEQYF. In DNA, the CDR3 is TGTGCCAGCAGCTTTAAGTCCTACGAGCAGTACTTC.